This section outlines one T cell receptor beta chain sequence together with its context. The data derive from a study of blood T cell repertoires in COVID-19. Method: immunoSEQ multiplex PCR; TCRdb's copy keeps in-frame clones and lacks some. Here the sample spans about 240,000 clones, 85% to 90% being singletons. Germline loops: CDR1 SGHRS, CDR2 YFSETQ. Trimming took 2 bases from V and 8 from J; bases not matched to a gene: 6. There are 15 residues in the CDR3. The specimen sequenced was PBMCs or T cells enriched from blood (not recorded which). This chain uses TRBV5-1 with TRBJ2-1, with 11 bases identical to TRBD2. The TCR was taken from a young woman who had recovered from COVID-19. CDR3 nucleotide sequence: TGCGCCAGCAGCTTAGCGACTAGCGGGACGGATGAGCAGTTCTTC. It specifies CASSLATSGTDEQFF.